Sequencing of this TCR beta chain was carried out in a study of technical replicates of blood from a handful of donors. V was pared by 0 bases and J by 0 bases, with 8 bases between. CDR3 length: 15 residues. Germline CDR1 reads SGHDT; CDR2 reads YYEEEE. TCRdb's copy holds only in-frame clones and misses some; the assay was immunoSEQ multiplex PCR. The data show 65,000 to 70,000 clones, about 90% seen once. Sequencing was done on a sample of PBMCs. This receptor was obtained from a human donor in good health. Some clones in this sample may be carry-over from other donors' samples. The V gene is TRBV5-6, the J gene TRBJ2-3; a possible D gene is TRBD1 (5 bases). CDR3 DNA: TGTGCCAGCAGCTTGGGGGGCTTTAGCACAGATACGCAGTATTTT. Its translation is CASSLGGFSTDTQYF.